The present T cell receptor (beta chain) was sequenced within a study of patients and donors after allogeneic stem cell transplantation. This clonotype appeared many times. TCRdb used MiXCR to reprocess the RT-PCR reads, holding one entry per CDR3 protein. The sample holds some 960,000 distinct CDR3 sequences, around 17% seen once. This TCR derives from a human donor who was either an allogeneic HSCT recipient or a stem cell or donor lymphocyte infusion donor (not recorded which). It is not recorded whose cells these are; they may come from a transplant donor. Sequencing used blood, either unsorted or a sorted T cell fraction (not recorded which).

This CDR3 reads CASSPISRDRLWDGYTF. The CDR3 DNA follows: TGTGCCAGCAGTCCAATATCCCGGGACAGGTTGTGGGATGGCTACACCTTC. The chain uses TRBV12-3 or TRBV12-4 and TRBJ1-2, with 8 bases identical to TRBD1. The ends lost 5 bases at V and 6 bases at J; junction bases unmatched: 17. There are 17 residues in the CDR3.